The 13 T cell receptor beta chains reported below all come from one sample, sequenced in a study of Ad26.COV2.S vaccination and SARS-CoV-2 variants. Here immunoSEQ multiplex PCR was the method, and the copy in TCRdb shows in-frame clones only, minus some. The sample includes 450,000 to 550,000 clones, approximately 92% of them seen just once. Treatment in this sample: some 20 received Ad26.COV2.S at low or high dose, single or two shots; five or six received placebo; per-sample allocation not given. After the first vaccine or placebo injection, samples were drawn on day 63. The sequenced sample was peripheral blood, obtained in a trial of Ad26.COV2.S vaccine versus placebo. These receptors were taken from a person aged 18-60 years who received the Ad26.COV2.S COVID-19 vaccine or a placebo.

The rearrangement uses TRBV6-6 and TRBJ2-3, with no clear D. Per germline, CDR1 MNHNY and CDR2 SVGAGI (reference sequence). The CDR3 has 12 residues. The V end lost 2 bases, the J end lost 2 bases, and 2 bases lay between the germline ends. Here the CDR3 reads CASSYPTDTQYF. In DNA, the CDR3 is TGTGCCAGCAGTTACCCCACAGATACGCAGTATTTT.

The chain links TRBV4-2 to TRBJ1-6; D uncertain. V gave up 0 bases and J gave up 7 bases, with 19 bases separating them. This CDR3 is built from 18 residues. CDR1 is LGHNA and CDR2 is YNFKEQ in the germline V gene. CDR3 nucleotide sequence: TGTGCCAGCAGCCAAGATATCCCGGACGAGGTTGGGAATTCACCCCTCCACTTT. It yields the protein CASSQDIPDEVGNSPLHF.

The rearrangement links TRBV28 to TRBJ2-3; TRBD1 aligns across 8 bases. Germline CDR1 MDHEN, CDR2 SYDVKM. V shed 5 bases and J 4 bases; nucleotides not matched to a gene: 5. The CDR3 runs 14 residues. CDR3 DNA: TGTGCCAGCAGTCCGGGACAGGCCCCAGATACGCAGTATTTT. It yields the protein CASSPGQAPDTQYF.

The V gene is TRBV24-1, the J gene TRBJ2-6, with 7 bases matching TRBD1. The CDR3 is 17 residues long. Germline-derived CDR1 and CDR2 are KGHDR and SFDVKD. The ends lost 3 bases at V and 4 bases at J; junction bases unmatched: 8. CDR3 bases: TGTGCCACCAGTGATGACAGGGCAGTCTCCGGGGCCAACGTCCTGACTTTC. This sequence encodes CATSDDRAVSGANVLTF.

V gene TRBV29-1 combines with J gene TRBJ2-1; TRBD2 matches 14 bases. V lost 7 bases and J lost 4; bases outside the gene matches: 9. This CDR3 spans 16 amino acids. Germline assignment: CDR1 SQVTM and CDR2 ANQGSEA. This chain's CDR3 is CSAGTSGGLAYNEQFF. The CDR3 nucleotides are TGCAGCGCAGGGACTAGCGGGGGCCTCGCTTACAATGAGCAGTTCTTC.

J is TRBJ1-2 and V is TRBV6-6; unclear D gene. Germline V gene data show CDR1 as MNHNY and CDR2 as SVGAGI (reference sequence). V gave up 4 bases and J gave up 0 bases, with 6 bases separating them. This CDR3 is built from 13 residues. CDR3 residues: CASSWTANYGYTF. CDR3 DNA sequence: TGTGCCAGCAGTTGGACGGCTAACTATGGCTACACCTTC.

CDR3 in amino acids: CASSRDWEGSEAFF. The CDR3 DNA reads TGTGCCAGCAGCCGAGATTGGGAGGGCTCTGAAGCTTTCTTT. This chain connects TRBV5-5 to TRBJ1-1; D is uncertain. This CDR3 has 14 residues. Trimming pared 4 bases from V and 6 bases from J, leaving 16 bases between. CDR1 and CDR2 from the germline V gene are SGHKS and YYEKEE (reference sequence).

The chain links TRBV15 to TRBJ2-5; D unclear. This CDR3 comprises 15 residues. The germline V and J ends were trimmed by 0 bases and 4 bases, with 12 bases remaining between them. Germline loops: CDR1 LNHNV, CDR2 YYDKDF (reference sequence). The CDR3 DNA follows: TGTGCCACCAGCAGAGATCCGTTTGGTGGAGAGACCCAGTACTTC. This translates into CATSRDPFGGETQYF.

The chain carries TRBV6-5 and TRBJ2-7, with 9 bases identical to TRBD2. Trimming removed 6 bases from V and 6 bases from J; junction bases left unmatched: 6. From germline, CDR1 is MNHEY and CDR2 SVGAGI. This CDR3 comprises 13 residues. CDR3 DNA: TGTGCCAGCAGCATAAGCGGGAGGATCGAGCAGTACGTC. It yields the protein CASSISGRIEQYV.

This chain links TRBV5-4 with TRBJ1-4, with TRBD1 identical over 9 bases. Trimming at V came to 1 base and at J to 8 bases, leaving 9 bases not matched to a gene. Germline V gives CDR1 SGHNT, CDR2 YYREEE (reference sequence). The CDR3 is 16 amino acids. CDR3 region: CASSLPRGQGVEKLFF. In nucleotides, the CDR3 is TGTGCCAGCAGCTTGCCACGGGGACAGGGTGTCGAAAAACTGTTTTTT.

The V call is TRBV11-2, the J call TRBJ2-5; D gene unclear. Germline V gene sequence: CDR1 SGHAT, CDR2 FQNNGV. Trimming removed 3 bases from V and 4 bases from J, with 6 bases in between. This CDR3 has 12 amino acids. CDR3 loop: CASSLVGETQYF. Here the CDR3 DNA reads TGTGCCAGCAGCTTGGTGGGAGAGACCCAGTACTTC.

The V gene is TRBV5-1, the J gene TRBJ2-7; D perhaps matches TRBD2 (5 bases). The V gene's germline CDR1 is SGHRS and CDR2 YFSETQ. V was trimmed by 0 bases and J by 5 bases, leaving 9 bases between them. CDR3 length: 13 amino acids. CDR3 sequence reads: CASSLGGLNEQYV. The CDR3 coding sequence is TGCGCCAGCAGCTTGGGAGGGCTGAACGAGCAGTACGTC.

This clone was seen only once. The junction differs from germline at one of its ends, possibly a read error. This chain connects TRBV5-6 to TRBJ1-2; D is unclear. The CDR3 totals 12 residues. Germline assignment: CDR1 SGHDT and CDR2 YYEEEE. The CDR3 DNA reads TGTGCCAGCAGCCCGAGACAAGGGATATCCATCTTC. Its translation is CASSPRQGISIF.